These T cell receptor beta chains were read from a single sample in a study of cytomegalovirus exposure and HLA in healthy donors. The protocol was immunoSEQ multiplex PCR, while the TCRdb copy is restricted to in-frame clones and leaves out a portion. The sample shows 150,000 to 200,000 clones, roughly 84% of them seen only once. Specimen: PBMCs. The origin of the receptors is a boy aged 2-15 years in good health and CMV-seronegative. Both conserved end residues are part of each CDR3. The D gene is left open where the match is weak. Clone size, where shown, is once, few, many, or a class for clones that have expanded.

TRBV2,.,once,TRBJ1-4,CASSEGRVREKLFF,TGTGCCAGCAGTGAAGGCAGGGTTCGGGAAAAACTGTTTTTT
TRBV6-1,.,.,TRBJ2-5,CASSESLPGGQETQYF,TGTGCCAGCAGTGAGAGCCTGCCTGGCGGACAAGAGACCCAGTACTTC
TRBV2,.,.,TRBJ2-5,CASKSGTRKVYQETQYF,TGTGCCAGCAAATCCGGGACTCGCAAGGTCTACCAAGAGACCCAGTACTTC
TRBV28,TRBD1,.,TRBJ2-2,CASRRDRANTGELFF,TGTGCCAGCAGGAGGGACAGGGCGAACACCGGGGAGCTGTTTTTT
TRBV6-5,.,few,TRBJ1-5,CASTRDINQPQHF,TGTGCCAGCACCCGGGACATAAATCAGCCCCAGCATTTT
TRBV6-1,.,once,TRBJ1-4,CASSEGGLPTEKLFF,TGTGCCAGCAGTGAAGGTGGACTGCCGACCGAAAAACTGTTTTTT
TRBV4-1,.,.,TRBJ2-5,CASSQGPETQYF,TGCGCCAGCAGCCAAGGGCCAGAGACCCAGTACTTC
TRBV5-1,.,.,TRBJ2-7,CASSLETGYEQYF,TGCGCCAGCAGCTTGGAAACAGGCTACGAGCAGTACTTC
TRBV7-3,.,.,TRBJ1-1,CASSLRGLRTNTEAFF,TGTGCCAGCAGCTTAAGGGGCTTAAGGACGAACACTGAAGCTTTCTTT
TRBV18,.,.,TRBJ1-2,CASSPSTVNYGYTF,TGTGCCAGCTCACCATCGACAGTCAACTATGGCTACACCTTC
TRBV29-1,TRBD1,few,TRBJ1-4,CSVGGGTGLEKLFF,TGCAGCGTTGGGGGCGGGACAGGGTTGGAAAAACTGTTTTTT
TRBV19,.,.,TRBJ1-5,CASSIVAHSNQPQHF,TGTGCCAGTAGTATTGTAGCCCACAGCAATCAGCCCCAGCATTTT
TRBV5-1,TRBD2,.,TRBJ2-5,CASSFSGLAGVGDQYF,TGCGCCAGCAGCTTCTCCGGACTAGCGGGAGTAGGGGACCAGTACTTC
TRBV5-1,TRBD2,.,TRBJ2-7,CASSVRTSGRYDEQYF,TGCGCCAGCAGCGTCCGGACTAGCGGGAGGTACGACGAGCAGTACTTC
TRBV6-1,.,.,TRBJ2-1,CASSEGLEYNEQFF,TGTGCCAGCAGTGAGGGTCTAGAATACAATGAGCAGTTCTTC
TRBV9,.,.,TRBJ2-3,CASSVAGSFGTDTQYF,TGTGCCAGCAGCGTAGCCGGGAGTTTTGGGACAGATACGCAGTATTTT
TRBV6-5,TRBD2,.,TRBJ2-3,CATSGLAGLTDTQYF,TGTGCCACCTCAGGACTAGCGGGCCTCACAGATACGCAGTATTTT
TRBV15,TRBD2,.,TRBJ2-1,CATSLTSGAYNEQFF,TGTGCCACCAGCCTAACTAGCGGAGCCTACAATGAGCAGTTCTTC
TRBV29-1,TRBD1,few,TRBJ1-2,CSVGVGGDYGYTF,TGCAGCGTTGGTGTAGGGGGCGACTATGGCTACACCTTC
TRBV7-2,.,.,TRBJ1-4,CASSLFVGSLNEKLFF,TGTGCCAGCAGCTTATTCGTAGGGAGTCTTAATGAAAAACTGTTTTTT
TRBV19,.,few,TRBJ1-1,CASSATGYTEAFF,TGTGCCAGTAGCGCTACAGGGTACACTGAAGCTTTCTTT
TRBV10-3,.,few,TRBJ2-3,CAISDKGDSRTDTQYF,TGTGCCATCAGTGATAAGGGCGACAGCAGGACAGATACGCAGTATTTT
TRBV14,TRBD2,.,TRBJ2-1,CASSLLTSGRGNEQFF,TGTGCCAGCAGCCTGCTCACTAGCGGGAGAGGCAATGAGCAGTTCTTC
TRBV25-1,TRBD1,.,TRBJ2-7,CASSEPRTGAYEQYF,TGTGCCAGCAGTGAACCCCGGACAGGGGCCTACGAGCAGTACTTC
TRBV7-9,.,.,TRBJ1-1,CASSLRVGNPEAFF,TGTGCCAGCAGCCTGAGGGTGGGGAACCCTGAAGCTTTCTTT
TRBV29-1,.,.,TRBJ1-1,CSVLGPRGLNTEAFF,TGCAGCGTTCTCGGCCCCAGGGGATTGAACACTGAAGCTTTCTTT
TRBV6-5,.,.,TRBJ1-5,CASSRDINNQPQHF,TGTGCCAGCAGTCGGGACATAAACAATCAGCCCCAGCATTTT
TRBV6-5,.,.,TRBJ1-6,CASSYSRSESPLHF,TGTGCCAGCAGTTACTCGAGGTCAGAATCACCCCTCCACTTT
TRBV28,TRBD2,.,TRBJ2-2,CASLAGGFTGELFF,TGTGCCAGCTTAGCGGGAGGATTTACCGGGGAGCTGTTTTTT
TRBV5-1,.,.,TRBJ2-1,CASSLTTTYNEQFF,TGCGCCAGCAGCTTAACCACAACCTACAATGAGCAGTTCTTC
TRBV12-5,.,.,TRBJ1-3,CASGLVSVGGNTIYF,TGTGCTAGTGGTTTGGTTTCAGTCGGAGGGAACACCATATATTTT
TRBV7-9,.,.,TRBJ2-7,CASSPPVGGWHEQYF,TGTGCCAGCAGCCCCCCGGTAGGGGGATGGCACGAGCAGTACTTC
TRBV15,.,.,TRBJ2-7,CATSRENNRDEQYF,TGTGCCACCAGCAGAGAGAATAACAGGGACGAGCAGTACTTC
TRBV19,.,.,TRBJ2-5,CASSVGGGGRKTQYF,TGTGCCAGTAGTGTGGGAGGAGGGGGCAGGAAGACCCAGTACTTC
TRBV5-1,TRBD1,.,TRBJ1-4,CASSPTGDGEKLFF,TGCGCCAGCAGCCCGACAGGGGACGGAGAAAAACTGTTTTTT
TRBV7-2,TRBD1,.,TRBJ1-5,CASSPRTGVQPQHF,TGTGCCAGCAGCCCCCGGACAGGGGTTCAGCCCCAGCATTTT
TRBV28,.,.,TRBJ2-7,CASSLASGLSYEQYF,TGTGCCAGCAGCCTAGCCTCGGGCCTTTCCTACGAGCAGTACTTC
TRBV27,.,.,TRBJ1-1,CASSLFAQRGLNTEAFF,TGTGCCAGCAGTTTATTTGCACAGAGGGGGTTGAACACTGAAGCTTTCTTT
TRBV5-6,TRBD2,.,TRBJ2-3,CASSSKPSGRSRGTQYF,TGTGCCAGCAGCTCGAAACCTAGCGGGAGGTCAAGGGGTACGCAGTATTTT
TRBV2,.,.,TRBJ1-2,CASSEGRFGGYTF,TGTGCCAGCAGTGAGGGCAGGTTCGGAGGCTACACCTTC
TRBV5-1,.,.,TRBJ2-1,CASSWTGTGYNEQFF,TGCGCCAGCAGCTGGACCGGGACTGGTTACAATGAGCAGTTCTTC
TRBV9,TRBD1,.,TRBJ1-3,CASSVAGQGAGNTIYF,TGTGCCAGCAGCGTTGCAGGCCAGGGGGCTGGAAACACCATATATTTT
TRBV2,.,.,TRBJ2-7,CASSVTHEQYF,TGTGCCAGCAGTGTAACACACGAGCAGTACTTC
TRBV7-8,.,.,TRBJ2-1,CASMGRYGLNEQFF,TGTGCCAGCATGGGGAGATATGGACTCAATGAGCAGTTCTTC
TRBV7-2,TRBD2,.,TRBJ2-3,CASSSRGLAGGPSTDTQYF,TGTGCCAGCAGCTCTAGGGGACTAGCGGGAGGACCGAGCACAGATACGCAGTATTTT